This TCR beta chain was retrieved from a study of control samples from healthy donors and cancer patients. Germline V CDR1 and CDR2: MNHEY, SMNVEV (reference sequence). Between the trimmed V and J ends, which lost 5 bases and 6 bases, there was a span of 17 bases. The CDR3 length is 15 residues. The table came from immunoSEQ multiplex PCR; TCRdb's copy has only in-frame clones and leaves some out. In the table there are fewer than 95,000 clones, 90% to 95% of which are singletons. This rearrangement joins TRBV27 to TRBJ2-1; a possible D gene is TRBD1 (5 bases). This clonotype was obtained from a man aged 25-45 years in good health. Sequencing was performed on blood. The CDR3 nucleotides read TGTGCCAGCAGTCTAGGGGCAGGGTCGTTCAATGAGCAGTTCTTC. Amino acid sequence: CASSLGAGSFNEQFF.